This T cell receptor (beta chain) emerged from a study of breast tumors, draining lymph nodes, adjacent tissues. Findings of the study overall: Luminal-like breast cancer showed significantly higher tumor–nontumor repertoire similarity than basal-like. Findings are consistent with lymph node origin and intratumoral expansion of most tumor T cells.

Germline CDR1 and CDR2: SGHVS and FQNEAQ. The CDR3 contains 15 residues. V was clipped by 1 base and J by 4 bases, with 10 bases between them. In regard to this clonotype: Its target is not known.

TCRdb reprocessed the multiplex PCR reads via MiXCR and lists one record per CDR3 protein. In the table there are tens of thousands of distinct CDR3 sequences, 35% to 45% of which are singletons. The clonotype originates from a female donor with breast cancer. Some clones in this sample may be carry-over from other donors' samples. V usage is TRBV7-8 and J usage is TRBJ2-2; D may be TRBD1 (6 bases). Material for sequencing was breast tumor tissue. The CDR3 DNA follows: TGTGCCAGCAGCTTAGACAGGGTGACCACCGGGGAGCTGTTTTTT. This codes for CASSLDRVTTGELFF.